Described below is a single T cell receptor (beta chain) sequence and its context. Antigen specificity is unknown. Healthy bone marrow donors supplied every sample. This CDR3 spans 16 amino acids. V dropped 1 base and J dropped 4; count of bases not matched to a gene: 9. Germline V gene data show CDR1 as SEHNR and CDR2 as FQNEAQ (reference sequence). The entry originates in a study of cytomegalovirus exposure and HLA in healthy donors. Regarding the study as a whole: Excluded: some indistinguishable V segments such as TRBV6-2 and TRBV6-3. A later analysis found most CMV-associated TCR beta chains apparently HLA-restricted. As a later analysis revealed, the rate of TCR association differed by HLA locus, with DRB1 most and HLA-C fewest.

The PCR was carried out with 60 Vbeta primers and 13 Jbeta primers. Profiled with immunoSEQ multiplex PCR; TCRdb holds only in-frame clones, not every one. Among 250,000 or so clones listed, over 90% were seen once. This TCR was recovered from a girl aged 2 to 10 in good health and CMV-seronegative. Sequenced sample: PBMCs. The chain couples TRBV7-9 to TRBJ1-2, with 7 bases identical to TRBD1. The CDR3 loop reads CASSLDGQGTAYGYTF. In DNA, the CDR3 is TGTGCCAGCAGCTTAGATGGGCAGGGGACAGCCTATGGCTACACCTTC.